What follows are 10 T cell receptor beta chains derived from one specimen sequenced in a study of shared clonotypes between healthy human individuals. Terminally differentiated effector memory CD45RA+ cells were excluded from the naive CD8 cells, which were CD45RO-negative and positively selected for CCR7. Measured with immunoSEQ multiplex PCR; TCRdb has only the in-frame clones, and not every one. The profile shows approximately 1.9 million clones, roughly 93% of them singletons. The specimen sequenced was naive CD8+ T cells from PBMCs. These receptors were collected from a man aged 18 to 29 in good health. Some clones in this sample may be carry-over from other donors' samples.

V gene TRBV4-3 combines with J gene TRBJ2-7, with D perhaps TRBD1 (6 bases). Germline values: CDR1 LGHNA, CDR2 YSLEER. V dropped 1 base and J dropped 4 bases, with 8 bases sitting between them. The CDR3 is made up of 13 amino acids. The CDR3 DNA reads TGCGCCAGCAGCCAAGGGGGGCATTACGAGCAGTACTTC. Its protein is CASSQGGHYEQYF.

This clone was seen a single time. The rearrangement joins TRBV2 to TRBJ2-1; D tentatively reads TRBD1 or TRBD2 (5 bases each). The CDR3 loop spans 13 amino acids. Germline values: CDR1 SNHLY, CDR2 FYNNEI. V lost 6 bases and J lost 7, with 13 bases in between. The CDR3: CASSDGTANEQFF. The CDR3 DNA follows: TGTGCCAGCAGCGACGGGACGGCAAATGAGCAGTTCTTC.

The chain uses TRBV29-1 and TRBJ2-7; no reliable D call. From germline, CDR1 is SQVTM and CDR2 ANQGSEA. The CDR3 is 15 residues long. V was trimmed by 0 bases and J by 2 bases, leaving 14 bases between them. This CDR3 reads CSVEDLRTFPYEQYF. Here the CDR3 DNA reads TGCAGCGTTGAAGATCTACGGACGTTCCCCTACGAGCAGTACTTC.

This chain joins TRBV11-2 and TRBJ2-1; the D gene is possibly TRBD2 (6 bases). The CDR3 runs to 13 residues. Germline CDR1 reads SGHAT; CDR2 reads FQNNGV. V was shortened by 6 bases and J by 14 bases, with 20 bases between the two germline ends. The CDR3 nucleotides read TGTGCCAGCAGTTATACTAGCTCCAGAATCGAGTTCTTC. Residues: CASSYTSSRIEFF.

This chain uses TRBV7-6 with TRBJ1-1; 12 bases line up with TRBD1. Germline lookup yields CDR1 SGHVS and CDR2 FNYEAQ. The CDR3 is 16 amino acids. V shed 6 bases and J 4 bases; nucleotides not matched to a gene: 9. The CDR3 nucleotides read TGTGCCAGCAGTTCGGGACAGGGGGCTTTCGGCACTGAAGCTTTCTTT. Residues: CASSSGQGAFGTEAFF. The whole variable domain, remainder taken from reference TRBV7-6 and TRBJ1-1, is GAGVSQSPRYKVTKRGQDVALRCDPISGHVSLYWYRQALGQGPEFLTYFNYEAQQDKSGLPNDRFSAERPEGSISTLTIQRTEQRDSAMYRCASSSGQGAFGTEAFFGQGTRLTVV.

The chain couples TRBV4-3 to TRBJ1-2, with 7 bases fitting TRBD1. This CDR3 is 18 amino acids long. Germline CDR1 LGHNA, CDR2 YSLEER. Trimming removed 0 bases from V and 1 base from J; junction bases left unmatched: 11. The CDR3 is CASSQEAFGQAYNYGYTF. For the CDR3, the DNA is TGCGCCAGCAGCCAAGAGGCCTTTGGACAGGCGTATAACTATGGCTACACCTTC.

The DNA of the CDR3 is TGTGCCAGTAGCCCGACCCGGGTGGCTGAAGCTTTCTTT. It is translated as CASSPTRVAEAFF. This sequence joins TRBV19 and TRBJ1-1, with D unclear. Germline V gene sequence: CDR1 LNHDA, CDR2 SQIVND (reference sequence). V lost 6 bases and J 6 bases, leaving 14 bases between the germline ends. The CDR3 spans 13 residues.

The DNA for the CDR3 is TGTGCCAGCAGCATGGGGACTAGCGGGAGAAACACCGGGGAGCTGTTTTTT. It translates to CASSMGTSGRNTGELFF. V usage is TRBV7-3 and J usage is TRBJ2-2, with TRBD2 identical over 14 bases. CDR1 SGHTA and CDR2 FQGTGA come from the germline V gene. CDR3 length: 17 amino acids. The ends lost 5 bases at V and 2 bases at J; junction bases unmatched: 4.

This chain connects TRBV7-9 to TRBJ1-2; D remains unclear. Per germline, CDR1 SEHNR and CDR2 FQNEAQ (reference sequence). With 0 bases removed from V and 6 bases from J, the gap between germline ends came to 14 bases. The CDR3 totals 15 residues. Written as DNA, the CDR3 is TGTGCCAGCAGCTTAGCAGGAGACTTAAATAATGGCTACACCTTC. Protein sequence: CASSLAGDLNNGYTF.

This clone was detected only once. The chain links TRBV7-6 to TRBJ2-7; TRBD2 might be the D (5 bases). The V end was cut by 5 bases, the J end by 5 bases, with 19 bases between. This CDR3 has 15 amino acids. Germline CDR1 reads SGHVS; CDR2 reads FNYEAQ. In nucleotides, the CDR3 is TGTGCCAGCAGCCTCGCGGTCTCCCGGCGGGACGAGCAGTACTTC. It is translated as CASSLAVSRRDEQYF.